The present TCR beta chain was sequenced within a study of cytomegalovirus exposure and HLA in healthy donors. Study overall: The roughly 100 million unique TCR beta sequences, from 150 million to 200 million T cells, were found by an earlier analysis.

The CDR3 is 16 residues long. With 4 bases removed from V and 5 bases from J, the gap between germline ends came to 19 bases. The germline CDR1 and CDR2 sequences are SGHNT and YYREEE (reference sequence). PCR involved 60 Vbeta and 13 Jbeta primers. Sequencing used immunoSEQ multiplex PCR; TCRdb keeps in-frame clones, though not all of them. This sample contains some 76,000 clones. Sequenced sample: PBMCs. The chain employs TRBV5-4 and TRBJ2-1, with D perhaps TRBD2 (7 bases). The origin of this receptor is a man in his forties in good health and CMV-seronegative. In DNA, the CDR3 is TGTGCCAGCAGCCTGAGATCCCGGGGGGCAAACAATGAGCAGTTCTTC. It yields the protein CASSLRSRGANNEQFF.